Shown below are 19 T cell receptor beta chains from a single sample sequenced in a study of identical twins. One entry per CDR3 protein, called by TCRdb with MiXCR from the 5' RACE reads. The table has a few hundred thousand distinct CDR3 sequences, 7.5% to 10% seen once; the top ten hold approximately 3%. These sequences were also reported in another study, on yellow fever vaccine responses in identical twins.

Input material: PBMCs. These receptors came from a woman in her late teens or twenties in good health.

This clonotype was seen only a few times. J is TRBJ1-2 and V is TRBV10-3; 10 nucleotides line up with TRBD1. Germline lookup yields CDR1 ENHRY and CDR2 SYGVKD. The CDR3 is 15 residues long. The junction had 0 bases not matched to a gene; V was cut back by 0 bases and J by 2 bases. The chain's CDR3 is CAISESGQGNYGYTF. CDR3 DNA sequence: TGTGCCATCAGTGAGTCGGGACAGGGGAACTATGGCTACACCTTC.

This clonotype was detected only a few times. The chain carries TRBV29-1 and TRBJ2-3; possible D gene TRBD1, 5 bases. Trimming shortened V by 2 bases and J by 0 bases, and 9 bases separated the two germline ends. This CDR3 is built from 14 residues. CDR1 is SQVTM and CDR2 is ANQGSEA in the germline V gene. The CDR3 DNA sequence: TGCAGCGTTGAATCAGGGTTGAGCACAGATACGCAGTATTTT. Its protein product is CSVESGLSTDTQYF.

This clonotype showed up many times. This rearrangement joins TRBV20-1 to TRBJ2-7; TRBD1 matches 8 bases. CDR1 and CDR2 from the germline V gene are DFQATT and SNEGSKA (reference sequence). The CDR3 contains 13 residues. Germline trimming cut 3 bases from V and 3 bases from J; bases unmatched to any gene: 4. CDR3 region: CSARGTGLYEQYF. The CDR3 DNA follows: TGCAGTGCTAGGGGGACAGGCCTCTACGAGCAGTACTTC.

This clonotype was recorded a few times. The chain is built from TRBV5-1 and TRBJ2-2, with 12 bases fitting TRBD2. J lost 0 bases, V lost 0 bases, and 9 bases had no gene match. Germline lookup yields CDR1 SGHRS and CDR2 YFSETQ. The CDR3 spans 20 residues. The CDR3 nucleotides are TGCGCCAGCAGCTTGGGGAAACAACTAGCGGGGGGTCCGAACACCGGGGAGCTGTTTTTT. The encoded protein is CASSLGKQLAGGPNTGELFF.

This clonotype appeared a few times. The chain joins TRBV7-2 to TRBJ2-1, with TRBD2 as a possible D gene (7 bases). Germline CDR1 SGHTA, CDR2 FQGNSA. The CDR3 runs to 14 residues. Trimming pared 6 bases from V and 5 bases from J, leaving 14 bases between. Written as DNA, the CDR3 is TGTGCCAGCAGATGGGGGGCGGGGGACAATGAGCAGTTCTTC. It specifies CASRWGAGDNEQFF.

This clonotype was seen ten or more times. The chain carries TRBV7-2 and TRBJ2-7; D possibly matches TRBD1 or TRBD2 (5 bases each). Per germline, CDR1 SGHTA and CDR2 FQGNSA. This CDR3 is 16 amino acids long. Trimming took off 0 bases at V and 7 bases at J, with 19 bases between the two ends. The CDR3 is CASSLARGNVGLEQYF. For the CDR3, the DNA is TGTGCCAGCAGCTTAGCGAGGGGAAATGTGGGGCTGGAGCAGTACTTC.

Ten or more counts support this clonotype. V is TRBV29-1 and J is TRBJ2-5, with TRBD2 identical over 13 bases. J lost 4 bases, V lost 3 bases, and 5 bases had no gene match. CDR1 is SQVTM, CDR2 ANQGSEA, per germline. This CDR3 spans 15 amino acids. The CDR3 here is CSVDRTSGSGETQYF. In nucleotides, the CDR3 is TGCAGCGTTGACCGGACTAGCGGGAGTGGAGAGACCCAGTACTTC.

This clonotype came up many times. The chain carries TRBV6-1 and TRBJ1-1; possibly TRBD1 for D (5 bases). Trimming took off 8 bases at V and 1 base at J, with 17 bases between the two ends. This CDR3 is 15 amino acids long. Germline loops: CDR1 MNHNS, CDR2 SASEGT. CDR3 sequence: CASGPGIGTNTEAFF. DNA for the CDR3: TGTGCCAGCGGTCCTGGGATCGGGACGAACACTGAAGCTTTCTTT.

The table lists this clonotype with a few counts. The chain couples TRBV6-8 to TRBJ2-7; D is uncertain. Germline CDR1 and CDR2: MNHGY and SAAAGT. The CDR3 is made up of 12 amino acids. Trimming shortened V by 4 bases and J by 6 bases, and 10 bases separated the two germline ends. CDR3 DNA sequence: TGTGCCAGCAGTTCGCCCCGGTGCGAGCAGTACTTC. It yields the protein CASSSPRCEQYF.

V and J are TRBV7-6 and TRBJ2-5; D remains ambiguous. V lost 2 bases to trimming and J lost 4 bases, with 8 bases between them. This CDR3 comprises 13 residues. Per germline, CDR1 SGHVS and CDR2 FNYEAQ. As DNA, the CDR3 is TGTGCCAGCAGCTTAATTTTCACAGAGACCCAGTACTTC. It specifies CASSLIFTETQYF.

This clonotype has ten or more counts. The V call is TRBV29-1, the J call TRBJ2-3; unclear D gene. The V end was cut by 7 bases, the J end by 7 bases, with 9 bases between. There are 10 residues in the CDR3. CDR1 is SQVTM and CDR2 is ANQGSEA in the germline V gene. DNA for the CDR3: TGCAGCGGATGGGCGAATACGCAGTATTTT. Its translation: CSGWANTQYF.

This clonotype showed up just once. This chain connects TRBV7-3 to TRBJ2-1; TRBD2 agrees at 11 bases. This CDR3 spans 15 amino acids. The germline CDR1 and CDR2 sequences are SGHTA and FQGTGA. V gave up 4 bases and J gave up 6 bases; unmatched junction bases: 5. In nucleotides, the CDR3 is TGTGCCAGCAGCTCCGATAGCGGGGGGGCCAATGAGCAGTTCTTC. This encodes CASSSDSGGANEQFF.

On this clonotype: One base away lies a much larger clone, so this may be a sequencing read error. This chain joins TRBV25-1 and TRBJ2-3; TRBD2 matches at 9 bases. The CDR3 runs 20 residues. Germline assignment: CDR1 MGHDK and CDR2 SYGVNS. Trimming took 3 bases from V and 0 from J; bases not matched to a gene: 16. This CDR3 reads CASSDSFGASGETSTDTQYF. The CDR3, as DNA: TGTGCCAGCAGTGATTCATTTGGGGCTAGCGGGGAGACGAGCACAGATACGCAGTATTTT.

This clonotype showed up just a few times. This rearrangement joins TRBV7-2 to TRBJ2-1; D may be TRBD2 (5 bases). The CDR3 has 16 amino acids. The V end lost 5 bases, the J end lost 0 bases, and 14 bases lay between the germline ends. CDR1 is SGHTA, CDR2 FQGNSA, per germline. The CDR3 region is CASSPTPSYSYNEQFF. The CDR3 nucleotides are TGTGCCAGCAGCCCAACTCCTAGCTACTCCTACAATGAGCAGTTCTTC.

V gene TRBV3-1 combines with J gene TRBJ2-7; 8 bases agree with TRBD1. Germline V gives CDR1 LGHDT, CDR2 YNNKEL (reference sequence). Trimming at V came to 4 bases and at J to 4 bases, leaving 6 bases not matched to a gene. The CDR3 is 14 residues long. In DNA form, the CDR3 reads TGTGCCAGCAGCCGTCCGGGACAGGTGTACGAGCAGTACTTC. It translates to CASSRPGQVYEQYF.

Here the CDR3 DNA reads TGTGCCAGCAGCTATATAACAGCGGGGTCCGGCCGTGCAGATACGCAGTATTTT. Translation gives CASSYITAGSGRADTQYF. This chain connects TRBV11-1 to TRBJ2-3; 7 bases align to TRBD2. CDR3 length: 18 residues. Trimming at V came to 4 bases and at J to 4 bases, leaving 17 bases not matched to a gene. Germline V CDR1 and CDR2: SGHAT, FQDESV (reference sequence).

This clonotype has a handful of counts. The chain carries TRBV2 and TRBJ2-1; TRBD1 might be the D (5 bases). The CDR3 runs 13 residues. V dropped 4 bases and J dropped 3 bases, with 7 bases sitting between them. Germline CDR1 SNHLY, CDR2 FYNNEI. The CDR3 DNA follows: TGTGCCAGCAGTGTGGACAACTACAATGAGCAGTTCTTC. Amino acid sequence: CASSVDNYNEQFF. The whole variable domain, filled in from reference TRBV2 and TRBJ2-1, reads EPEVTQTPSHQVTQMGQEVILRCVPISNHLYFYWYRQILGQKVEFLVSFYNNEISEKSEIFDDQFSVERPDGSNFTLKIRSTKLEDSAMYFCASSVDNYNEQFFGPGTRLTVL.

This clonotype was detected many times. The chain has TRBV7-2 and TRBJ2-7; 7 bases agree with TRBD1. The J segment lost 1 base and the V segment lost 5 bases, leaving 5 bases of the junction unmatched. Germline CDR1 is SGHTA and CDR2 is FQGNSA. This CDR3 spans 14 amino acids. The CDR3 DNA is TGTGCCAGCAGCACCCGACAGGGTTCCTACGAGCAGTACTTC. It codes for CASSTRQGSYEQYF.

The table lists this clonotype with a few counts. CDR3 DNA sequence: TGCAGTAGCCCGGGTAGCGGGAAGACAGATACGCAGTATTTT. It encodes CSSPGSGKTDTQYF. The chain is built from TRBV20-1 and TRBJ2-3, with TRBD2 matching 8 bases. Per the germline V gene, CDR1 is DFQATT and CDR2 is SNEGSKA (reference sequence). Trimming cost V 8 bases and J 3 bases; bases outside gene matches: 10. The CDR3 spans 14 residues.